A selection of T cell receptor beta chains follows, all from one sample in a study of blood T cell repertoires in COVID-19. Assay: immunoSEQ multiplex PCR; the TCRdb copy retains only in-frame clones and omits some. The sample carries approximately 170,000 clones, around 79% recorded once. The sample taken for sequencing was PBMCs or T cells enriched from blood (not recorded which). Every receptor here comes from a woman aged 65 to 85 in a cohort exposed to, infected with or recovered from COVID-19 (not recorded which). Each CDR3 is given with its conserved first and last residue. The order of the fields is V gene, CDR3 protein.

v_gene: TRBV7-9
CDR3aa: CASSLAGQPYEQYF

v_gene: TRBV30
CDR3aa: CAWEPTGNYGYTF

v_gene: TRBV7-2
CDR3aa: CASSLGGGSRGDEQFF

v_gene: TRBV4-1
CDR3aa: CASSHPPGQGASGQFF

v_gene: TRBV4-1
CDR3aa: CASSQLPGLSGYEQYF

v_gene: TRBV27
CDR3aa: CASSAGGTLNQPQHF

v_gene: TRBV30
CDR3aa: CAWTPSIGYTF

v_gene: TRBV10-1
CDR3aa: CASRSTGLGNSPLHF

v_gene: TRBV5-1
CDR3aa: CASSFIGGPGSRPNEKLFF

v_gene: TRBV3-1/TRBV3-2
CDR3aa: CASSLTGGLLYEQYF

v_gene: TRBV7-3
CDR3aa: CASSLRPKNSPLHF

v_gene: TRBV7-8
CDR3aa: CASSLGASRETQYF

v_gene: TRBV5-1
CDR3aa: CASQGQGNTEAFF

v_gene: TRBV30
CDR3aa: CAWSPLAGDYNEQFF

v_gene: TRBV3-1/TRBV3-2
CDR3aa: CASSWTSTNTGELFF

v_gene: TRBV6-5
CDR3aa: CASSYPTGNPYGYTF

v_gene: TRBV28
CDR3aa: CASSLRPSSNQPQHF

v_gene: TRBV11-3
CDR3aa: CASSLGTSGSDPHEQYF

v_gene: TRBV2
CDR3aa: CASRRLAGVNEQFF

v_gene: TRBV7-9
CDR3aa: CASSLFRGESDEQFF

v_gene: TRBV6-4
CDR3aa: CASSEVWDSRIQQFF

v_gene: TRBV5-1
CDR3aa: CASSPGTGPAYGYTF

v_gene: TRBV19
CDR3aa: CASRRTGGYEQYF

v_gene: TRBV7-2
CDR3aa: CASSRGGSIYGYTF

v_gene: TRBV11-2
CDR3aa: CASSLDPREGPQHF

v_gene: TRBV18
CDR3aa: CASSPSAGRSYEQYF

v_gene: TRBV29-1
CDR3aa: CSVVGAGVYNEQFF

v_gene: TRBV9
CDR3aa: CASSVGRAWEDTQYF

v_gene: TRBV5-4
CDR3aa: CASSLAPTGASGSNEQFF

v_gene: TRBV7-6
CDR3aa: CASSLGGQGETQYF

v_gene: TRBV5-1
CDR3aa: CASGRTSGFNSYNEQFF

v_gene: TRBV28
CDR3aa: CASSLFQGTDGYTF

v_gene: TRBV5-1
CDR3aa: CASSRGQQTYEKLFF

v_gene: TRBV9
CDR3aa: CASSVHGSGTGGNTIYF

v_gene: TRBV11-2
CDR3aa: CASSPVGVSYEQYF

v_gene: TRBV7-2
CDR3aa: CASSSIAQGNGYTF

v_gene: TRBV5-4
CDR3aa: CASSLGAKAGNTIYF

v_gene: TRBV5-4
CDR3aa: CASSSQGPTGELFF

v_gene: TRBV30
CDR3aa: CAWSTRGGGGNQPQHF

v_gene: TRBV14
CDR3aa: CASSHGVGDTQYF

v_gene: TRBV19
CDR3aa: CASSRIGQGGQPQHF

v_gene: TRBV9
CDR3aa: CASSYTSGSINEQFF

v_gene: TRBV7-8
CDR3aa: CASSHSQGSLGELFF

v_gene: TRBV28
CDR3aa: CASSLAGTSENEQFF

v_gene: TRBV5-4
CDR3aa: CASSLYSSYNEQFF

v_gene: TRBV12-5
CDR3aa: CASGLGPTGLGSEQFF

v_gene: TRBV7-3
CDR3aa: CASSLSGSHEQFF

v_gene: TRBV19
CDR3aa: CASSKQGARGYTF

v_gene: TRBV10-3
CDR3aa: CAISDRNNEKLFF

v_gene: TRBV5-1
CDR3aa: CASSLGPGGTGELFF

v_gene: TRBV28
CDR3aa: CASRLAGSTDTQYF

v_gene: TRBV14
CDR3aa: CASSPWTSGSTDTQYF

v_gene: TRBV5-4
CDR3aa: CASSLRTGNEQFF

v_gene: TRBV4-1
CDR3aa: CASSQQLAGTYEQYF

v_gene: TRBV7-8
CDR3aa: CASSSQQGFEAFF

v_gene: TRBV10-2
CDR3aa: CASMEVTYEQYF

v_gene: TRBV7-9
CDR3aa: CASSFGTGDGGEAFF